This paragraph covers one TCR beta chain sequence. The data stem from a study of blood T cell repertoires in COVID-19. Whole-study context: The analysed material was cDNA or gDNA that came from T cells, B-cell-depleted T cells, or PBMCs.

V lost 4 bases and J lost 6; bases outside the gene matches: 4. CDR1 is KGHDR and CDR2 is SFDVKD in the germline V gene. There are 16 residues in the CDR3. Profiled with immunoSEQ multiplex PCR; TCRdb holds only in-frame clones, not every one. Of 250,000 to 350,000 clones listed, around 89% are singletons. This rearrangement joins TRBV24-1 to TRBJ2-3; 15 positions match TRBD2. The sequence came from a woman aged 55-69 years with acute or convalescent COVID-19. Sequencing input: peripheral blood. The CDR3 DNA reads TGTGCCACCAGTGACCGGACTAGCGGGGGGGCCGATACGCAGTATTTT. It codes for CATSDRTSGGADTQYF.